This T cell receptor (beta chain) was recorded in a study of identical twins (dated by TCRdb to the mid-2010s). Context from the whole study: To test whether fetal clonotypes persist, the study used deep sequencing on TCR alpha and beta repertoires from monozygotic twins, unrelated adults of various ages, and cord blood. Replicate twin experiments were performed at different times using different library preparation protocols to rule out contamination.

There are 14 amino acids in the CDR3, from cysteine to phenylalanine inclusive. The CDR3 DNA has 42 bases and is translated from base 1. V loses 0 bases, J loses 8 bases, and the germline ends lie 14 bases apart. CDR1 and CDR2 are drawn from the germline V gene: SGDLS, YYNGEE. Summary of the overall study and its limitations: Invariant T cells such as MAIT and iNKT could partly confound zero-insertion analyses, although diverse VJ usage argued against such confounding for most clonotypes. Because the same donors could not be followed over many years, the conclusions relied on cross-sectional statistical analysis. Compared with coincidental sharing between unrelated individuals, an excess of low generation-probability sequences was observed among out-of-frame TCR alpha sequences shared between twins. Abundant cord blood beta clonotypes carried fewer insertions; young adult naive repertoires showed a weaker similar trend, while memory repertoires showed none. In monozygotic twins, recombination models systematically underestimated out-of-frame TCR alpha sharing, but the models matched the sharing seen between unrelated individuals. The excess sharing between twins in beta out-of-frame sequences was weaker because fewer shared sequences reduced the signal-to-noise ratio.

In this sample, this clonotype turned up a few times. Its cognate antigen has yet to be identified. Qualities for individual bases were not recorded, and no much larger clone is one base off. Every donor in the study was a healthy Caucasian. The twin cohort consisted of three pairs of female monozygotic twins, all aged about 18 to 29 years. Peripheral blood mononuclear cells were used as the source from which RNA for TCR libraries was isolated. Library preparation was by 5' RACE. Sequencer: Illumina HiSeq 2000. Template switching added a universal primer binding site, and the final cDNA carried a unique molecular identifier that allowed TCR cDNA molecules to be counted accurately. Specific primers in the conserved constant-segment region were used to synthesize first-strand cDNA for TCR alpha and beta chains. Each cDNA library was double barcoded, with a SMART-Mk sample barcode plus Illumina barcodes, to control for contamination. Two successive PCR steps introduced TruSeq adapter sequences along with Illumina sample barcodes. Sequencing of the TCR alpha and beta cDNA libraries was done on the Illumina HiSeq platform using custom primers. The paper's processing steps were these. MiGEC was used to process raw reads and extract unique molecular identifiers, and MiXCR was used to find CDR3 positions. For each individual, recombination models were inferred using an EM algorithm with the repgenHMM and IGoR tools. The analysis of shared clonotypes was done with the tcR package in R, with sharing normalized by the product of cloneset sizes. To study raw recombination without the effects of thymic and clonal selection, out-of-frame nonproductive sequences were analyzed. TCRdb applied fastp at Q25 and MiXCR to the public reads, then kept only in-frame beta chains. A single entry per CDR3 protein holds the most common genes and DNA from its merged rows. The V and J calls follow TCRdb's processing rather than the paper's. The sample has hundreds of thousands of distinct CDR3 sequences on record, 20% to 25% of them singletons. The ten largest make up about 4.3% of the sample.

This sample also belongs to another study, concerning T cells expressing NK-cell markers. According to the second study: In sorted CD3+CD56+NKG2C+, CD3+CD56+NKG2C- and CD3+CD56-NKG2C+ T-cell subsets from 8 or 9 donors, TCR beta-chain repertoires were profiled. Among the eight sequenced donors, only one was HCMV-seronegative, while the other seven were HCMV-seropositive. In several experiments an anti-gammadeltaTCR antibody was added to restrict sorting to alphabetaTCR-expressing T cells. In six donors, the dominant CD3+CD56+NKG2C+ clonotypes were among the top 10 CD8+ clonotypes and accounted for roughly 1.0-8% of CD8+ T cells. Those dominant clonotypes were again the most abundant among CD3+CD56-NKG2C+ cells in a few donors, at roughly 25-60.1%. Whether the expanded NKG2C-expressing T cell clones were specific for HCMV antigens was left unclear. All eight donors whose samples were sequenced were randomly selected healthy volunteers, three of them men and five women. HCMV serostatus was determined by detecting HCMV-specific IgG in serum with a commercial ELISA kit. For six donors, unsorted PBMC were also used to sequence bulk peripheral blood T-cell repertoires. MIGEC was used to demultiplex reads and group the reads by UMI, and MiTCR was used to assemble and quantify clonotypes. To remove erroneous sequences, TCR cDNA sequences were retained only when supported by two or more reads. The tcR package was used for downstream repertoire analysis, with clonotypes matched between fractions based on CDR3 nucleotide sequence plus V segment. VDJmatch was used to annotate antigen specificity against VDJdb, with one amino acid substitution in CDR3 permitted.

The specimen sequenced was PBMCs. The rearranged chain carries TRBV9 and TRBJ1-2; no D gene can be assigned with confidence. The TCR was taken from a woman between 18 and 29 years old in good health. CDR3 sequence: CASSVEIGIDGYTF. At the DNA level, the sequence is TGTGCCAGCAGCGTAGAAATAGGGATCGACGGCTACACCTTC.